What follows are 17 T cell receptor beta chains derived from one specimen sequenced in a study of post-analysis software for immune sequencing data. Their antigens are not known. The authors incorporated unique molecular identifiers into the TCR beta cDNA libraries. TCRdb fed the PCR reads into MiXCR, producing one record per CDR3 protein. The repertoire holds hundreds of thousands of distinct CDR3 sequences, around 47% seen once, with about 1.8% in the top ten. Study observations and caveats: Four to six TRBV segments, including TRBV5-6, TRBV5-1 and TRBV20-1, were more frequent in patients than controls.

The sample taken for sequencing was blood. The receptor source for this set is a girl aged 10-17 years with multiple sclerosis.

This clonotype was found a few times. The chain uses TRBV10-3 and TRBJ2-5, with TRBD2 matching over 11 bases. The J segment lost 1 base and the V segment lost 4 bases, leaving 2 bases of the junction unmatched. There are 15 residues in the CDR3. Germline V lookup: CDR1 ENHRY, CDR2 SYGVKD. The CDR3 protein is CAISASGGSQETQYF. CDR3 coding DNA: TGTGCCATCAGTGCTAGCGGGGGGTCCCAAGAGACCCAGTACTTC.

The rearrangement joins TRBV29-1 to TRBJ2-7; D gene unclear. This CDR3 has 13 residues. Germline CDR1 and CDR2: SQVTM and ANQGSEA. V lost 1 base, J lost 2 bases, and 9 bases lay in between. The CDR3 is CSVEAGSTYEQYF. The DNA of the CDR3 is TGCAGCGTTGAAGCCGGGTCTACCTACGAGCAGTACTTC.

The genes are TRBV12-3 or TRBV12-4 and TRBJ1-4; 9 bases agree with TRBD1. The CDR3 totals 14 residues. The trim removed 6 bases at V and 5 bases at J, leaving 4 bases unmatched. In DNA form, the CDR3 reads TGTGCCAGCAGCTTCGGGACAGGGAATGAAAAACTGTTTTTT. Amino acids: CASSFGTGNEKLFF.

This clonotype occurred many times. The V and J genes are TRBV6-6 and TRBJ2-3; D call uncertain. This CDR3 region has 12 residues. The germline V and J ends were trimmed by 2 bases and 3 bases, with 3 bases remaining between them. The germline V gene encodes CDR1 MNHNY and CDR2 SVGAGI (reference sequence). CDR3 nucleotide sequence: TGTGCCAGCAGTTACGGTACAGATACGCAGTATTTT. Translated: CASSYGTDTQYF.

The chain recombines TRBV5-1 with TRBJ2-5, with D perhaps matching TRBD1 (5 bases). The CDR3 is made up of 13 amino acids. Trimming cost V 6 bases and J 5 bases, with 14 bases left between them. Germline V lookup: CDR1 SGHRS, CDR2 YFSETQ. Written as DNA, the CDR3 is TGCGCCAGCAAGGAAAGGGCAGGGGAGACCCAGTACTTC. It yields the protein CASKERAGETQYF.

CDR3 residues: CASSLVTSGTETQYF. CDR3 in DNA: TGTGCCAGCAGCTTAGTGACTAGCGGGACAGAGACCCAGTACTTC. The chain combines TRBV7-2 with TRBJ2-5, with 11 bases fitting TRBD2. Per germline, CDR1 SGHTA and CDR2 FQGNSA. The CDR3 contains 15 residues. Trimming at V came to 1 base and at J to 4 bases, leaving 2 bases not matched to a gene.

The chain is built from TRBV7-9 and TRBJ1-2; a possible D gene is TRBD1 (5 bases). This CDR3 has 16 amino acids. V was cut by 5 bases and J by 0 bases, with 16 bases left in between. Germline values: CDR1 SEHNR, CDR2 FQNEAQ (reference sequence). Here the CDR3 DNA reads TGTGCCAGCAGCCGGACCGGGACCACCCCTAACTATGGCTACACCTTC. Its translation: CASSRTGTTPNYGYTF.

The rearrangement links TRBV5-1 to TRBJ2-1; D uncertain. V was clipped by 4 bases and J by 4 bases, with 12 bases between them. The germline V gene encodes CDR1 SGHRS and CDR2 YFSETQ. The CDR3 extends over 14 amino acids. CDR3 in DNA: TGCGCCAGCAGCCTACAGTGGCGATACAATGAGCAGTTCTTC. This encodes CASSLQWRYNEQFF.

A few counts support this clonotype. The gene calls are TRBV10-3 and TRBJ2-1; tentatively, D is TRBD1 (6 bases). Germline CDR1 reads ENHRY; CDR2 reads SYGVKD. Trimming took off 10 bases at V and 4 bases at J, with 14 bases between the two ends. The CDR3 is 13 residues long. CDR3 coding DNA: TGTGCCACCGCGCAGGGGCCATACAATGAGCAGTTCTTC. Amino acids: CATAQGPYNEQFF.

V usage is TRBV5-1 and J usage is TRBJ1-5, with D unclear. The CDR3 is made up of 15 amino acids. The germline V and J ends were trimmed by 1 base and 0 bases, with 8 bases remaining between them. CDR1 and CDR2 from the germline V gene are SGHRS and YFSETQ. CDR3: CASSLSGRSNQPQHF. The DNA for the CDR3 is TGCGCCAGCAGCTTGTCGGGCCGTAGCAATCAGCCCCAGCATTTT.

The chain joins TRBV5-1 to TRBJ2-2; 7 nucleotides match TRBD1. V lost 4 bases, J lost 2 bases, and 8 bases stayed unmatched. The CDR3 runs to 16 residues. CDR1 is SGHRS, CDR2 YFSETQ, per germline. The CDR3 DNA is TGCGCCAGCAGCATTGGGACAGTTCTTAACACCGGGGAGCTGTTTTTT. This translates into CASSIGTVLNTGELFF. Together with reference TRBV5-1 and TRBJ2-2, the CDR3 gives the full variable domain: KAGVTQTPRYLIKTRGQQVTLSCSPISGHRSVSWYQQTPGQGLQFLFEYFSETQRNKGNFPGRFSGRQFSNSRSEMNVSTLELGDSALYLCASSIGTVLNTGELFFGEGSRLTVL.

The chain links TRBV7-2 to TRBJ1-2; 9 nucleotides align to TRBD1. V dropped 4 bases and J dropped 4; count of bases not matched to a gene: 7. Germline-derived CDR1 and CDR2 are SGHTA and FQGNSA. This CDR3 has 15 residues. The CDR3 nucleotides are TGTGCCAGCAGCTCCCAGACAGGGGGGCTCTATGGCTACACCTTC. Protein sequence: CASSSQTGGLYGYTF.

CDR3 in amino acids: CATTRTSSAETQYF. As DNA, the CDR3 is TGTGCCACTACCCGGACTAGCAGTGCCGAGACCCAGTACTTC. The V call is TRBV2, the J call TRBJ2-5, with 8 bases matching TRBD2. Germline V gene data show CDR1 as SNHLY and CDR2 as FYNNEI. Losses at the gene ends were 10 bases for V and 5 bases for J; bases not matched to a gene: 12. CDR3 size: 14 residues.

The V call is TRBV12-3 or TRBV12-4, the J call TRBJ2-6; no firm D call. Trimming removed 3 bases from V and 3 bases from J, with 6 bases in between. The CDR3 contains 14 residues. Here the CDR3 DNA reads TGTGCCAGCAGTTTCCTGCATGGGGCCAACGTCCTGACTTTC. Protein sequence: CASSFLHGANVLTF.

This clonotype was seen only a few times. The V gene is TRBV6-4, the J gene TRBJ2-3; the D gene is possibly TRBD2 (6 bases). This CDR3 contains 15 residues. V was shortened by 2 bases and J by 0 bases, with 9 bases between the two germline ends. Germline values: CDR1 MRHNA, CDR2 SNTAGT. CDR3 sequence (DNA): TGTGCCAGCAGTGACGGGGCGGGGAGCACAGATACGCAGTATTTT. Translated: CASSDGAGSTDTQYF.

The DNA of the CDR3 is TGTGCCAGCTCACGCGGGGCCCAAACCTACGAGCAGTACTTC. Protein product: CASSRGAQTYEQYF. This sequence joins TRBV18 and TRBJ2-7, with TRBD2 as a possible D gene (6 bases). V lost 4 bases and J lost 2, with 12 bases in between. Germline V gene lookup returns CDR1 KGHSH and CDR2 LQKENI. This CDR3 is 14 amino acids long.

A few counts support this clonotype. The chain has TRBV27 and TRBJ2-1, with 9 bases that match TRBD2. The V gene end was trimmed by 3 bases and the J gene end by 1 base; junction bases not matched to a gene: 4. The CDR3 length is 16 residues. Germline CDR1 reads MNHEY; CDR2 reads SMNVEV (reference sequence). CDR3 in amino acids: CASSLSSGVSYNEQFF. For the CDR3, the DNA is TGTGCCAGCAGTTTGTCTAGCGGGGTTTCCTACAATGAGCAGTTCTTC.